The entry below gives a single T cell receptor beta chain sequence along with its context. The antigen is unknown. This specimen belongs to a study of cytomegalovirus exposure and HLA in healthy donors. Study background: Within the Caucasian-associated ancestry cluster were around 81% of the approximately 400 genotyped donors.

J lost 3 bases, V lost 5 bases, and 14 bases had no gene match. The CDR3 length is 17 residues. CDR1 is SGHTA and CDR2 is FQGNSA in the germline V gene. 60 Vbeta and 13 Jbeta primers were used in PCR. The protocol was immunoSEQ multiplex PCR, while the TCRdb copy is restricted to in-frame clones and leaves out a portion. The sample includes about 210,000 clones, about four fifths of them seen just once. Findings and limits, study-wide: Common viral pathogens were later found to be apparently linked to several of the most significant clusters. Investigators reported 150 to 200 TCR beta chains as tied to cytomegalovirus. Prediction of most subjects' HLA-A and HLA-B alleles by TCR beta sequences was reportedly accurate.

The material sequenced was PBMCs. V gene TRBV7-2 combines with J gene TRBJ2-3; TRBD2 aligns across 7 bases. The clonotype comes from a woman between 50 and 59 years old in good health and CMV-seropositive. The CDR3 nucleotides are TGTGCCAGCAGCCCTACCGCATGGGGGGGGAGAACAGATACGCAGTATTTT. Its translation: CASSPTAWGGRTDTQYF.